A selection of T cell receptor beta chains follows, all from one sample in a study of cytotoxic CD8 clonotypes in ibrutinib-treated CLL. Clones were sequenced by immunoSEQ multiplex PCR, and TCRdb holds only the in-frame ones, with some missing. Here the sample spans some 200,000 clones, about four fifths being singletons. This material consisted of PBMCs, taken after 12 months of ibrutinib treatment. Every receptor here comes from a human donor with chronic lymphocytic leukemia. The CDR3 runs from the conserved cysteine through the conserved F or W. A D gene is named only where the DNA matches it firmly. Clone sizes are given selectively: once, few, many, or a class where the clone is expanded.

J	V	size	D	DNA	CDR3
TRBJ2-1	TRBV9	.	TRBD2	TGTGCCAGCAGCGTGGGGACTAGCAGGTCCAATGAGCAGTTCTTC	CASSVGTSRSNEQFF
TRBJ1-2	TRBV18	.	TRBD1	TGTGCCAGCTCCCCCGGGACAGAGAGCTATGGCTACACCTTC	CASSPGTESYGYTF
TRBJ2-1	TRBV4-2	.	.	TGTGCCAGCAGCCAAGAAACAGCGGGTTCCTACAATGAGCAGTTCTTC	CASSQETAGSYNEQFF
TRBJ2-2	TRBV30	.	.	TGTGCCTGGAGTGAGAGGGGAGTCACCGGGGAGCTGTTTTTT	CAWSERGVTGELFF
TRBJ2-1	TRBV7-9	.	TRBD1	TGTGCCAGCAGCTCTACCGTGACAGGGGTGACGGGTGAGCAGTTCTTC	CASSSTVTGVTGEQFF
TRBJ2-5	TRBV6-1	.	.	TGTGCCAGCAGAATAACAGGGACCCGAGAGACCCAGTACTTC	CASRITGTRETQYF
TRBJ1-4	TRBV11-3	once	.	TGTGCCAGCAGCGGGGATTCTGGTGAAAAACTGTTTTTT	CASSGDSGEKLFF
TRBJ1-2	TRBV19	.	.	TGTGCCAGTAGTTTAGGCCCAGCACCTAACTATGGCTACACCTTC	CASSLGPAPNYGYTF
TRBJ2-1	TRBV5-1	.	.	TGCGCCAGCAGCTTGGCCATTGGCGGGATCCCCAATGAGCAGTTCTTC	CASSLAIGGIPNEQFF
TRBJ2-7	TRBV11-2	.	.	TGTGCCAGCATTCAGGGTGGATCCTACGAGCAGTACTTC	CASIQGGSYEQYF
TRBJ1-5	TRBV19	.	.	TGTGCCAGTAGTATAGAAGGGAACCAGCCCCAGCATTTT	CASSIEGNQPQHF
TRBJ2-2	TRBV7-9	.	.	TGTGCCAGCAGCTGGAAGGGTGTGGGCCCCGGGGAGCTGTTTTTT	CASSWKGVGPGELFF
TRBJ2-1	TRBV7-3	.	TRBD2	TGTGCCAGCAGCTTAAACCCTAGCGGGAACTACAATGAGCAGTTCTTC	CASSLNPSGNYNEQFF
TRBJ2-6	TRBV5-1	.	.	TGCGCCAGCAGCTTGGCCCCTTCTGGGGCCAACGTCCTGACTTTC	CASSLAPSGANVLTF
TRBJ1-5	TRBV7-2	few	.	TGTGCCAGCAGCTTGATGAATCAGCCCCAGCATTTT	CASSLMNQPQHF
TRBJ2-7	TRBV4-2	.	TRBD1	TGTGCCAGCAGCTCTCCAGGGGGCCACGAGCAGTACTTC	CASSSPGGHEQYF
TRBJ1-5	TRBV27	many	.	TGTGCCAGCAGCCCAATTTACCCTCAGCCCCAGCATTTT	CASSPIYPQPQHF
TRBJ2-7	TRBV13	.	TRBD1	TGTGCCAGCAGCGCAAACCGGGACAGGTTCGGTCGTGGCTACGAGCAGTACTTC	CASSANRDRFGRGYEQYF
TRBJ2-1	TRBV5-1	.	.	TGCGCCAGCAGCTTGAGGGGGGACCCCTACAATGAGCAGTTCTTC	CASSLRGDPYNEQFF
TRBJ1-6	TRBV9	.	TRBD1	TGTGCCAGCAGCGTAGCTACAGGGGTCACCTTAAGTTCACCCCTCCACTTT	CASSVATGVTLSSPLHF
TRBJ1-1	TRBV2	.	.	TGTGCCACCACGGAGGAGGGAAACACTGAAGCTTTCTTT	CATTEEGNTEAFF
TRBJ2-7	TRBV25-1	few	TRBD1	TGTGCCAGCAGTCCCCCCCGGGACAGGGGGCACGAGCAGTACTTC	CASSPPRDRGHEQYF
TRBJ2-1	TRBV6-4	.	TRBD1	TGTGCCAGCAGCCCCTCGGGACAGGATTATATGGATGAGCAGTTCTTC	CASSPSGQDYMDEQFF
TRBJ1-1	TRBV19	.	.	TGTGCCAGTACATTCGGAGGGCCGAACACTGAAGCTTTCTTT	CASTFGGPNTEAFF
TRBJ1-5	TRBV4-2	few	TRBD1	TGTGCCAGCAGCCCCTCACTCAGGACAGGGGGAGCCTATAGCAATCAGCCCCAGCATTTT	CASSPSLRTGGAYSNQPQHF
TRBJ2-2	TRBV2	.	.	TGTGCCAGCAGTGCTAGCTCGGGCACCGGGGAGCTGTTTTTT	CASSASSGTGELFF
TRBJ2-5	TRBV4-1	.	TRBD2	TGCGCCAGCAGCCAAGTGCCTAGCGGGAGGAGACGGGAGACCCAGTACTTC	CASSQVPSGRRRETQYF
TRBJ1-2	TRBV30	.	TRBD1	TGTGCCTGGAGCTTGGGACAGGCCCAGGCGGACACCTTC	CAWSLGQAQADTF
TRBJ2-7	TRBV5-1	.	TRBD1	TGCGCCAGCAGCTTGGGTGGGGCAGGGGGTGTCTACGAGCAGTACTTC	CASSLGGAGGVYEQYF
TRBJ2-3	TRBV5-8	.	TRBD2	TGTGCCAGCAGCTTGGGGGGAGGGACGTCGAGTCTGGCAGATACGCAGTATTTT	CASSLGGGTSSLADTQYF
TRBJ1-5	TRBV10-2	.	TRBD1	TGCGCCAGCACCAACAGGGGCCTAGGGCCCCAGCATTTT	CASTNRGLGPQHF
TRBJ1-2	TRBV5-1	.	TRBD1	TGCGCCAGCACATCAGGGGGGCTAAGTTCGTCTAACTATGGCTACACCTTC	CASTSGGLSSSNYGYTF
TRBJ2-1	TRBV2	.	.	TGTGCCAGCAGCCGCCTAGCGCCCATGTACGATGAGCAGTTCTTC	CASSRLAPMYDEQFF
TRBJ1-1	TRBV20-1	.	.	TGCAGTTCAGACCTAAACACTGAAGCTTTCTTT	CSSDLNTEAFF
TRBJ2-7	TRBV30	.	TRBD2	TGTGCCTGGAGTGGAAGCGGGGGGCGCGAGCAGTACTTC	CAWSGSGGREQYF
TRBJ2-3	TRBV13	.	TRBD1	TGTGCCAGCAGCTCCTCTGGACAGGGAACAGATACGCAGTATTTT	CASSSSGQGTDTQYF
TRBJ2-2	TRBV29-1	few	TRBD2	TGCAGCGTTGAAGTGTTAGCGGGAGATACCGGGGAGCTGTTTTTT	CSVEVLAGDTGELFF
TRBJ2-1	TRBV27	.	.	TGTGCCAGCAGTCCTACCGGGCCCCCTAACAATGAGCAGTTCTTC	CASSPTGPPNNEQFF
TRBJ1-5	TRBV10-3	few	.	TGTGCCATCAGTGAGGAGGGGCGTAATCAGCCCCAGCATTTT	CAISEEGRNQPQHF
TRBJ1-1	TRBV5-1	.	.	TGCGCCAGCAGCCCTCAGGGACGGCCTATGAACACTGAAGCTTTCTTT	CASSPQGRPMNTEAFF
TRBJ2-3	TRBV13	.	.	TGTGCCAGCAGCTTAGACGGCGCGGGAAGGACAGATACGCAGTATTTT	CASSLDGAGRTDTQYF
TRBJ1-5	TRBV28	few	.	TGTGCCACCTTCGACTGGCGCAATCAGCCCCAGCATTTT	CATFDWRNQPQHF